Each of the 17 T cell receptor beta chains below was sequenced from the same sample in a study of blood T cell repertoires in COVID-19. Sequenced by immunoSEQ multiplex PCR; TCRdb stores in-frame clones only, minus some. This table has fewer than 85,000 clones, over 60% appearing once. The sequencing sample was made of peripheral blood. Receptors were obtained from a woman aged 80 or over with active or convalescent COVID-19.

The chain employs TRBV19 and TRBJ2-2, with 10 nucleotides matching TRBD1. CDR3 length: 14 amino acids. Germline V lookup: CDR1 LNHDA, CDR2 SQIVND (reference sequence). V dropped 5 bases and J dropped 4; count of bases not matched to a gene: 1. CDR3 amino acids: CASSRDRGTGELFF. CDR3 nucleotides: TGTGCCAGTAGTCGGGACAGGGGCACCGGGGAGCTGTTTTTT.

The V call is TRBV5-1, the J call TRBJ2-4; the D gene is possibly TRBD1 (5 bases). CDR3 length equals 13 residues. Germline V gene data show CDR1 as SGHRS and CDR2 as YFSETQ. Trimming left V 5 bases short and J 9 bases short, with 15 bases between. The CDR3 nucleotides read TGCGCCAGCAGTCAGGGTGGCCCCTCCATTCAGTACTTC. Protein sequence: CASSQGGPSIQYF.

This chain uses TRBV30 with TRBJ2-1; 12 bases align to TRBD1. This CDR3 region has 16 residues. Germline lookup yields CDR1 GTSNPN and CDR2 SVGIG (reference sequence). The V and J ends lost 1 base and 7 bases, in that order; junction bases with no gene match: 8. CDR3 sequence reads: CAWSASGQGARNEQFF. CDR3 bases: TGTGCCTGGAGTGCATCGGGACAGGGGGCGAGGAATGAGCAGTTCTTC. The complete variable domain, with remaining parts taken from reference TRBV30 and TRBJ2-1, reads SQTIHQWPATLVQPVGSPLSLECTVEGTSNPNLYWYRQAAGRGLQLLFYSVGIGQISSEVPQNLSASRPQDRQFILSSKKLLLSDSGFYLCAWSASGQGARNEQFFGPGTRLTVL.

This clone was counted between two and nine times. The chain has TRBV4-3 and TRBJ2-7; TRBD1 agrees at 9 bases. This CDR3 is built from 14 residues. J lost 5 bases, V lost 4 bases, and 6 bases had no gene match. CDR1 and CDR2 from the germline V gene are LGHNA and YSLEER. The CDR3 DNA follows: TGCGCCAGCAGCCTCGGGACAGGGCGAGACGAGCAGTACTTC. Its translation is CASSLGTGRDEQYF.

V usage is TRBV10-3 and J usage is TRBJ2-5; possible D gene TRBD2, 6 bases. Germline V lookup: CDR1 ENHRY, CDR2 SYGVKD. The V end was cut by 0 bases, the J end by 5 bases, with 13 bases between. This CDR3 has 15 amino acids. In DNA, the CDR3 is TGTGCCATCAGTGAGTCAGGGGCAGGAGGGGAGACCCAGTACTTC. Amino acid sequence: CAISESGAGGETQYF.

The chain couples TRBV2 to TRBJ2-3; TRBD1 agrees at 9 bases. CDR1 is SNHLY and CDR2 is FYNNEI in the germline V gene. J was trimmed by 4 bases and V by 11 bases; bases with no gene match: 7. CDR3 length: 13 residues. The CDR3 bases are TGTGCCGGGGACAGGGAAATCCCAGATACGCAGTATTTT. It translates to CAGDREIPDTQYF.

The chain is built from TRBV19 and TRBJ1-5; a weak D match, TRBD1 (5 bases). Germline-derived CDR1 and CDR2 are LNHDA and SQIVND (reference sequence). The V gene lost 3 bases and the J gene lost 4 bases, with 13 bases spanning the gap. This CDR3 region has 15 residues. CDR3 nucleotide sequence: TGTGCCAGTAGTATCTCCCAGGGTCAGAATCAGCCCCAGCATTTT. Encoded protein: CASSISQGQNQPQHF.

This chain uses TRBV6-6 with TRBJ1-2; 7 bases align to TRBD1. Germline V lookup: CDR1 MNHNY, CDR2 SVGAGI (reference sequence). The V gene end was trimmed by 5 bases and the J gene end by 4 bases; junction bases not matched to a gene: 4. This CDR3 spans 13 amino acids. CDR3: CASSPGQSYGYTF. The CDR3 DNA reads as TGTGCCAGCAGTCCGGGACAGTCCTATGGCTACACCTTC.

This clone was detected only once. The chain is built from TRBV14 and TRBJ2-3, with 9 positions matching TRBD2. V lost 2 bases, J lost 4 bases, and 4 bases stayed unmatched. The CDR3 contains 15 residues. Germline CDR1 SGHDN, CDR2 FVKESK. The CDR3 nucleotides are TGTGCCAGCAGCCAATGGCTAGCGGGGCCAGATACGCAGTATTTT. This encodes CASSQWLAGPDTQYF.

This chain links TRBV7-8 with TRBJ2-3, with D possibly being TRBD1 (6 bases). V was trimmed by 1 base and J by 1 base, leaving 9 bases between them. There are 15 residues in the CDR3. In germline, CDR1 is SGHVS, CDR2 FQNEAQ. The CDR3 loop reads CASSLDQGRTDTQYF. The CDR3 DNA reads as TGTGCCAGCAGCTTAGACCAGGGGCGCACAGATACGCAGTATTTT. The full variable domain, in which reference TRBV7-8 and TRBJ2-3 provide the parts outside the CDR3, is GAGVSQSPRYKVAKRGQDVALRCDPISGHVSLFWYQQALGQGPEFLTYFQNEAQLDKSGLPSDRFFAERPEGSVSTLKIQRTQQEDSAVYLCASSLDQGRTDTQYFGPGTRLTVL.

V gene TRBV21-1 combines with J gene TRBJ2-2; the table names TRBD2, a call not compared with the DNA. TRBV21-1 is termed a pseudogene. CDR3 length: 15 amino acids. CDR3 amino acids: CASSKSPLTSGWLFF. The CDR3 region has the DNA TGTGCCAGCAGCAAATCCCCCTTGACTAGTGGGTGGCTGTTTTTT.

The V and J genes are TRBV3-1 (or the pseudogene TRBV3-2) and TRBJ2-5, with D possibly TRBD2 on 6 matching bases. V was pared by 4 bases and J by 4 bases, with 25 bases between. The CDR3 contains 18 residues. Per the germline V gene, CDR1 is LGHDT and CDR2 is YNNKEL (reference sequence). The CDR3 reads CASSPFPRDSTPPETQYF. CDR3 coding DNA: TGTGCCAGCAGCCCATTCCCTCGGGACTCGACCCCCCCAGAGACCCAGTACTTC.

This clone appeared many times. This chain links TRBV7-2 with TRBJ2-1; TRBD2 matches 15 bases. Trimming removed 5 bases from V and 1 base from J; junction bases left unmatched: 6. This CDR3 comprises 18 residues. Germline V gives CDR1 SGHTA, CDR2 FQGNSA. The CDR3 reads CASSLPGLAGGSYNEQFF. CDR3 nucleotide sequence: TGTGCCAGCAGCCTCCCGGGACTAGCGGGGGGTTCCTACAATGAGCAGTTCTTC.

This clone has only one observation. This chain joins TRBV3-1 (or the pseudogene TRBV3-2) and TRBJ2-3; 7 nucleotides align to TRBD1. V shed 4 bases and J 4 bases; nucleotides not matched to a gene: 8. Germline values: CDR1 LGHDT, CDR2 YNNKEL (reference sequence). This CDR3 comprises 15 residues. CDR3 DNA sequence: TGTGCCAGCAGCCTCCGGGACAGCCCGGCAGATACGCAGTATTTT. Translated, it gives CASSLRDSPADTQYF.

This clone was seen a few times. V usage is TRBV4-1 and J usage is TRBJ1-1; D is uncertain. V was pared by 1 base and J by 1 base, with 10 bases between. The CDR3 runs 15 residues. Germline lookup yields CDR1 MGHRA and CDR2 YSYEKL. CDR3 sequence: CASSQGLSPNTEAFF. CDR3 coding DNA: TGCGCCAGCAGCCAAGGGCTTAGCCCGAACACTGAAGCTTTCTTT.

This chain uses TRBV6-5 with TRBJ2-5; 13 bases are a match to TRBD2. This CDR3 has 15 amino acids. The germline gives CDR1 MNHEY, CDR2 SVGAGI. The V segment lost 2 bases and the J segment 4 bases; nucleotides outside the gene matches: 1. The CDR3 reads CASSYTSGGAETQYF. In DNA form, the CDR3 reads TGTGCCAGCAGTTACACTAGCGGGGGGGCAGAGACCCAGTACTTC.

V and J are TRBV29-1 and TRBJ2-2; D perhaps matches TRBD1 (6 bases). V lost 7 bases, J lost 0 bases, and 15 bases lay in between. There are 15 residues in the CDR3. Germline V gene lookup returns CDR1 SQVTM and CDR2 ANQGSEA. The CDR3 is CSASRGTANTGELFF. The CDR3 nucleotides are TGCAGCGCCTCAAGGGGGACCGCGAACACCGGGGAGCTGTTTTTT.